This paragraph reports one T cell receptor beta chain. The sample belongs to a study of T cell changes during pregnancy in multiple sclerosis. Only in-frame clones appear in the TCRdb table, and some are missing; sequencing was by immunoSEQ multiplex PCR. The sample includes under 85,000 clones, about 93% of them seen just once. Sequencing used CD4+ T cells from peripheral blood mononuclear cells, obtained in the second trimester of pregnancy. This sequence was found in a female donor with multiple sclerosis, enrolled in a pregnancy study.

The CDR3: CASTPRTETQYF. The CDR3 DNA sequence: TGTGCCAGTACCCCCAGAACAGAGACCCAGTACTTC. The rearrangement uses TRBV6-1 and TRBJ2-5; D remains ambiguous. Per the germline V gene, CDR1 is MNHNS and CDR2 is SASEGT. Trimming removed 9 bases at V and 4 bases at J, with 12 bases between. There are 12 residues in the CDR3.